This entry concerns a single T cell receptor (beta chain). These data originate in a study of blood T cell repertoires in COVID-19. Overall study context: Both acute and convalescent COVID-19 samples were obtained from the United States, Italy and Spain. Sources were T cells, B-cell-depleted T cells, or PBMCs; the material itself was cDNA or gDNA.

From germline, CDR1 is LGHDT and CDR2 YNNKEL (reference sequence). V was cut by 4 bases and J by 0 bases, with 11 bases left in between. The CDR3 sequence is 15 residues long. Generated by immunoSEQ multiplex PCR, the TCRdb table keeps only in-frame clones and is missing some. This table has over 150,000 clones, under 80% appearing once. This clonotype was obtained from a man aged 70 or older with acute or convalescent COVID-19. This chain uses TRBV3-1 (or the pseudogene TRBV3-2) with TRBJ2-3; D remains ambiguous. Source material: peripheral blood. The CDR3 DNA reads as TGTGCCAGCAGCCCGTCGACTCTTAGCACAGATACGCAGTATTTT. Amino acid sequence: CASSPSTLSTDTQYF.